Shown below are 29 T cell receptor delta chains from a single sample sequenced in a study of γδ T cells in repeated Plasmodium falciparum infection. TCRdb ran CATT on the multiplex PCR reads. The sample holds over 55,000 delta-chain clones, around 1.7% seen once. Vgamma9/Vdelta2+ and Vdelta2-negative gammadelta T cells were flow-sorted from PBMC for bulk sequencing. Sequenced material: gamma-delta T cells from blood. Receptors originate from a pool of human donors (malaria-infected and uninfected, not separated).

To note about this clone: This likely stems from a read error, as it lies one base from a far larger clone. V usage is TRAV14/DV4 and J usage is TRDJ1, with TRDD3 matching 8 bases. TCRdb is silent on the J gene; assignment here came from matching the DNA to germline. This CDR3 region has 18 residues. Germline lookup yields CDR1 TSDPSYG and CDR2 QGSYDQQN (reference sequence). V dropped 7 bases and J dropped 0; count of bases not matched to a gene: 16. The DNA for the CDR3 is TGTGCAATGATATCCTCCTACTGGGGGGCACTGTACACCGATAAACTCATCTTT. Translation: CAMISSYWGALYTDKLIF.

As for this clone: With only one base between it and a far larger clone, this is likely a read error. Other nucleotide sequences in the sample specify the same CDR3. The chain recombines TRDV1 with TRDJ1, with TRDD3 matching over 11 bases. This CDR3 has 23 residues. Germline V lookup: CDR1 TSWWSYY, CDR2 QGS. The CDR3 DNA reads TGTGCTCTTGGGGCCCGAATCCCCCGACTACGTACCCTCTTCTGGGGGATACTCGATAAGCTCATCTTT. Protein product: CALGARIPRLRTLFWGILDKLIF.

This clone was detected only a few times. This likely stems from a read error, as it lies one base from a far larger clone. The sample holds other DNA sequences that translate to the same CDR3. The chain is built from TRDV1 and TRDJ1, with TRDD3 matching over 12 bases. Because TCRdb records no J gene, it was assigned here through a match of the DNA to germline. The CDR3 is 19 residues long. The germline CDR1 and CDR2 sequences are TSWWSYY and QGS. The CDR3 is CALGKPYALGDTNTDKLIF. CDR3 bases: TGCGCTCTTGGGAAACCTTACGCCCTGGGGGATACGAACACCGATAAACTCATCTTT.

This clone was seen a few times. A far more abundant clone sits one base away, making this likely a read error. Other nucleotide sequences in the sample specify the same CDR3. The V call is TRDV1, the J call TRDJ1, with D maybe TRDD3 (7 bases). TCRdb leaves out the J gene; it was filled in here by matching the DNA to germline. Between the trimmed V and J ends, which lost 3 bases and 1 base, there was a span of 30 bases. Germline CDR1 TSWWSYY, CDR2 QGS. The CDR3 consists of 21 residues. CDR3 sequence reads: CALGDPLPTLLGVLLTDKLIF. The CDR3 DNA follows: TGTGCTCTTGGGGACCCCCTTCCAACATTGCTGGGGGTTTTACTCACCGATAAACTCATCTTT.

Concerning this clone itself: The translation of this DNA and the TCRdb protein of a much larger clone differ at residue 3, probably owing to a read error; the protein shown here is translated from the DNA. The CDR3 sequence is CAIGEGDFLRDPWGKSTRGTDKLIF. CDR3 in DNA: TGTGCTATTGGGGAAGGGGACTTCCTACGTGACCCCTGGGGGAAGTCGACCCGAGGCACCGATAAACTCATCTTT. The chain is built from TRDV1 and TRDJ1; D may match TRDD2 or TRDD3 (8 bases each). The J gene was missing in TCRdb and was found by matching the end of the DNA to germline. This CDR3 contains 25 residues. CDR1 and CDR2 from the germline V gene are TSWWSYY and QGS.

About this clone itself: The protein in TCRdb stems from a much larger clone and differs at residue 9 from this DNA's translation, likely a read error; here the protein is translated from the DNA. J is TRDJ1 and V is TRDV1; TRDD3 agrees at 10 bases. No J segment appears in TCRdb, so it was assigned here by matching the sequence to germline. CDR1 TSWWSYY and CDR2 QGS come from the germline V gene. Losses at the gene ends were 2 bases for V and 0 bases for J; bases not matched to a gene: 30. CDR3 length equals 25 residues. The chain's CDR3 is CALGEGLHQAKTGGSFPPYTDKLIF. The CDR3 nucleotides read TGTGCTCTTGGGGAAGGACTGCATCAGGCGAAGACTGGGGGATCGTTTCCCCCGTACACCGATAAACTCATCTTT.

This clone was detected ten times or more. TCRdb pairs this DNA with a much larger clone's protein that differs at residue 11, likely a read error; the protein shown was translated from the DNA. The gene calls are TRDV2 and TRDJ1; 7 nucleotides line up with TRDD3. CDR1 is GEAIGNYY and CDR2 is EKD in the germline V gene. The CDR3 extends over 18 amino acids. With 0 bases clipped from V and 12 bases from J, the junction kept 24 bases outside the gene matches. Written as DNA, the CDR3 is TGTGCCTGTGACACCGGATGGTTACTGGGGAATAGAGGGAGATGGGTCATCTTT. Amino acid sequence: CACDTGWLLGNRGRWVIF.

Many counts were recorded for this clone. A read error is the likely source, as a far larger clone sits one nucleotide away. Other DNA sequences in the same sample also yield this CDR3. The chain couples TRDV1 to TRDJ1, with 10 bases identical to TRDD3. The CDR3 covers 25 residues. Germline V lookup: CDR1 TSWWSYY, CDR2 QGS. V lost 1 base to trimming and J lost 3 bases; unmatched junction nucleotides: 32. The CDR3 is CALGEPSWRAPADRVLGDTSDKLIF. The CDR3 nucleotides read TGTGCTCTTGGGGAACCCTCTTGGCGAGCCCCCGCGGACAGAGTTTTGGGGGATACATCCGATAAACTCATCTTT.

Remarks on this clone: The protein TCRdb lists belongs to a much larger clone and differs from this DNA's translation at residue 19, which points to a read error; the protein shown is made from the DNA. This rearrangement joins TRDV1 to TRDJ1; 10 bases match TRDD3. TCRdb leaves out the J gene; it was filled in here by matching the DNA to germline. The CDR3 is 25 residues long. Germline trimming cut 5 bases from V and 1 base from J; bases unmatched to any gene: 34. Germline CDR1 reads TSWWSYY; CDR2 reads QGS. As DNA, the CDR3 is TGTGCTCTTGGGACTCAAGGCCTTTCACCTTTTTTCTGGGGGATAACATCTGGATGCACCGATAAACTCATCTTT. Amino acid sequence: CALGTQGLSPFFWGITSGCTDKLIF.

In this sample, this clone turned up a few times. The protein TCRdb gives is from a much larger clone and does not agree with this DNA's translation at residue 7, likely a read error; the protein shown here comes from the DNA. The chain carries TRDV1 and TRDJ1; 11 nucleotides match TRDD3. No J gene was available from TCRdb, and it was assigned here by a germline match of the DNA. The ends lost 2 bases at V and 3 bases at J; junction bases unmatched: 44. The V gene's germline CDR1 is TSWWSYY and CDR2 QGS. CDR3 size: 29 residues. Here the CDR3 reads CALGEFVQSEPGGYFKVEPFPNVADKLIF. DNA for the CDR3: TGTGCTCTTGGGGAATTCGTACAGTCCGAGCCTGGGGGATACTTCAAGGTCGAACCATTCCCTAATGTGGCCGATAAACTCATCTTT.

This clone showed up many times. The mismatch at residue 14 between this DNA's translation and the TCRdb protein of a much larger clone likely reflects a read error; the protein shown is translated from the DNA. The V gene reported is TRDV2; the J gene is uncalled; whether TRDD3, the table's D call, matches the DNA was not checked. In germline, CDR1 is GEAIGNYY, CDR2 EKD. The CDR3 loop spans 16 amino acids. The CDR3 reads CACDTLTGGPDFMFIF. The CDR3 DNA reads as TGTGCCTGTGACACTCTTACTGGGGGACCAGACTTCATGTTCATCTTT.

This clone was seen many times. TCRdb shows a much larger clone's protein in place of this DNA's translation, and the two differ at residue 21, likely through a read error; the protein shown is translated from the DNA. The V gene is TRDV1, the J gene TRDJ1, with TRDD3 matching over 8 bases. The CDR3 totals 22 residues. Germline values: CDR1 TSWWSYY, CDR2 QGS. CDR3 coding DNA: TGTGCTCTTGGGGAGCCCAATACAGCTCGGATACTGGGGGTCCTCCTGCCCGATAAACTCACCTTT. Translated, it gives CALGEPNTARILGVLLPDKLTF.

On this clone: Translating this DNA gives a protein that differs at residue 19 from the TCRdb one, which belongs to a much larger clone; a read error is likely, and the protein shown is this translation. This rearrangement joins TRDV1 to TRDJ1; D is possibly TRDD2 (5 bases). The J gene, missing from TCRdb, was assigned here through DNA to germline matching. The CDR3 extends over 23 amino acids. Germline V CDR1 and CDR2: TSWWSYY, QGS. The DNA of the CDR3 is TGTGCTCTTGGGGAACGCCTAAATCAAGTTGTTCCAAGTTGTTTCCCTTCGACCGGTAAACTCATCTTT. It codes for CALGERLNQVVPSCFPSTGKLIF.

About this clone: This DNA translates differently at residues 4 and 13 from the TCRdb protein, which is that of a much larger clone; a read error is likely, and the protein shown is the DNA's own translation. The chain carries TRDV1 and TRDJ1; the match to TRDD3 covers 7 bases. The germline V gene encodes CDR1 TSWWSYY and CDR2 QGS. There are 21 residues in the CDR3. For the CDR3, the DNA is TGTGCTCTTTGGGAACGGGGCTTCCGAGGTACTGGGGTAGCGTACACCGATAAACTCATCTTT. This sequence encodes CALWERGFRGTGVAYTDKLIF.

This clone was observed a few times. TCRdb's entry gives the protein of a much larger clone, which mismatches this DNA's translation at residue 23, likely from a read error; the protein reported here is translated from the DNA. No J gene call was made, and the V gene is TRDV1; the D call TRDD3 from the table was never checked on the DNA. The CDR3 sequence is 25 residues long. CDR1 and CDR2 (germline): TSWWSYY, QGS. This chain's CDR3 is CALGSLPRGLTGGYAFPPYTDKHIF. The DNA for the CDR3 is TGTGCTCTTGGGAGCCTTCCGCGAGGCCTTACTGGGGGATACGCGTTTCCCCCGTACACCGATAAACACATCTTT.

Concerning this clone itself: Given a far larger clone just one base away, this is likely a sequencing read error. The same CDR3 also results from other DNA sequences found in this sample. The chain carries TRDV1 and TRDJ2; TRDD3 aligns across 8 bases. Because TCRdb records no J gene, it was assigned here through a match of the DNA to germline. This CDR3 has 23 residues. The V gene's germline CDR1 is TSWWSYY and CDR2 QGS. J was trimmed by 2 bases and V by 3 bases; bases with no gene match: 26. CDR3 residues: CALGDPPEGWGIVSIPLTAQLFF. The CDR3 DNA reads as TGTGCTCTTGGGGATCCCCCGGAAGGTTGGGGGATTGTGTCTATCCCCTTGACAGCACAACTCTTCTTT.

This clone was recorded at least ten times. TCRdb's listed protein matches a much larger clone and diverges from this DNA's translation at residue 7, likely through a read error; the protein shown comes from the DNA. This sequence joins TRDV2 and TRDJ1, with unresolved D. This CDR3 has 13 residues. V dropped 0 bases and J dropped 11 bases, with 15 bases sitting between them. Germline V CDR1 and CDR2: GEAIGNYY, EKD. This chain's CDR3 is CACDTGPSMKLIF. CDR3 DNA: TGTGCCTGTGACACCGGGCCGTCCATGAAGCTCATCTTT.

This clone was recorded at least ten times. This chain uses TRDV1 with TRDJ1; D is possibly TRDD3 (8 bases). CDR3 length: 21 amino acids. The germline V gene encodes CDR1 TSWWSYY and CDR2 QGS. Trimming took off 4 bases at V and 2 bases at J, with 32 bases between the two ends. CDR3 nucleotide sequence: TGTGCTCTTGGGGTTGGCCTTCCTGTGGATCACTGGGGGGTCCCGACCGATAAACTCATCTTT. Its translation: CALGVGLPVDHWGVPTDKLIF.

This clone was counted between two and nine times. This DNA's translation and the protein TCRdb lists, from a much larger clone, do not match at residue 15, likely due to a read error; the protein shown is translated from the DNA. The chain couples TRDV1 to TRDJ1, with TRDD3 as a possible D gene (6 bases). V lost 1 base to trimming and J lost 4 bases, with 28 bases between them. The CDR3 is 20 amino acids. Germline assignment: CDR1 TSWWSYY and CDR2 QGS. The CDR3 region has the DNA TGTGCTCTTGGGGAACCAGCTAACGTCCTCCACATACTGGGTCTCGATAAACTCATCTTT. Its translation is CALGEPANVLHILGLDKLIF.

As regards this clone: TCRdb lists the protein of a much larger clone for this DNA, which differs at residue 24, so this is likely a read error; the protein given here is translated from the DNA itself. The V gene corresponds to TRDV1; no J gene was called; the D call of TRDD3 is as the table states it, not checked on the DNA. Germline V CDR1 and CDR2: TSWWSYY, QGS. This CDR3 has 26 amino acids. The CDR3 protein is CALGGRLLDCLQHILGDTKYTDKPIF. The CDR3 DNA reads as TGTGCTCTTGGGGGACGACTTTTAGACTGCCTACAACATATACTGGGGGATACCAAGTACACCGATAAACCCATCTTT.

This clone was recorded many times. A read error is possible here, since a much larger clone lies one base away. Other DNA sequences of this sample code for an identical CDR3. The chain joins TRDV1 to TRDJ1; 10 positions match TRDD3. Germline V lookup: CDR1 TSWWSYY, CDR2 QGS. Trimming cost V 2 bases and J 7 bases; bases outside gene matches: 16. This CDR3 is 18 amino acids long. The CDR3 loop is CALGEMQELLGDTLKLIF. Written as DNA, the CDR3 is TGTGCTCTTGGGGAAATGCAGGAACTATTGGGGGATACCCTTAAACTCATCTTT.

This clone was seen many times. The protein TCRdb lists belongs to a much larger clone and differs from this DNA's translation at residue 5, which points to a read error; the protein shown is made from the DNA. The chain joins TRDV1 to TRDJ1; D not resolved. This CDR3 is 13 amino acids long. Trimming pared 4 bases from V and 0 bases from J, leaving 6 bases between. Per germline, CDR1 TSWWSYY and CDR2 QGS. The CDR3 DNA reads TGTGCTCTTGGGGCAACACACACCGATAAACTCATCTTT. Protein product: CALGATHTDKLIF.

Note on this clone: One end of the junction does not line up with germline, which may come from a read error. V gene TRDV1 combines with J gene TRDJ1, with 8 positions matching TRDD2. No J gene is reported in TCRdb; it was inferred here by comparing the DNA with germline. The CDR3 covers 19 residues. Germline V gene sequence: CDR1 TSWWSYY, CDR2 QGS. CDR3: CSGDPQSSYPHPYTDKLIF. The CDR3, as DNA: TGCTCTGGGGACCCACAATCTTCCTACCCTCACCCGTACACCGATAAACTCATCTTT.

There are many counts of this clone. TCRdb assigns this DNA the protein of a much larger clone, which departs from its translation at residue 9; this likely reflects a read error, and the protein shown comes from translating the DNA. This chain joins TRDV1 and TRDJ1; 13 nucleotides match TRDD3. V lost 0 bases, J lost 2 bases, and 9 bases stayed unmatched. Germline CDR1 and CDR2: TSWWSYY and QGS. The length of the CDR3 is 19 residues. CDR3 sequence (DNA): TGTGCTCTTGGGGAACTTGGGGAGCACTGGGGGATACGGACCGATAAACTCATCTTT. The encoded protein is CALGELGEHWGIRTDKLIF.

V usage is TRDV3 and J usage is TRDJ1; 13 bases are a match to TRDD3. No J gene was available from TCRdb, and it was assigned here by a germline match of the DNA. The CDR3 sequence is 18 residues long. Germline V gives CDR1 TVYSNPD, CDR2 GDNSRS (reference sequence). V was pared by 1 base and J by 4 bases, with 15 bases of the junction left unmatched. The CDR3 sequence is CAFKGRVPTGGYGDKLIF. In DNA form, the CDR3 reads TGTGCCTTTAAGGGGAGAGTTCCTACTGGGGGATACGGCGATAAACTCATCTTT.

This clone was counted many times. The chain has TRDV1 and TRDJ1; 8 bases are shared with TRDD3. In the absence of a J gene in TCRdb, the DNA was matched to germline to assign it here. The ends lost 3 bases at V and 4 bases at J; junction bases unmatched: 43. CDR1 and CDR2 (germline): TSWWSYY, QGS. The CDR3 has 27 amino acids. In nucleotides, the CDR3 is TGTGCTCTTGGGGAGGTAGTCGGCGGCGCCTACGACGGTGAGCGAGTTAGGTTCCAGGGGATACTCGATAAACTCATCTTT. It codes for CALGEVVGGAYDGERVRFQGILDKLIF.

At least ten counts were recorded for this clone. TCRdb's protein, taken from a much larger clone, differs from this DNA's translation at residue 8, likely owing to a read error; the protein displayed comes from the DNA. The V and J genes are TRDV1 and TRDJ1; 8 bases agree with TRDD3. No J gene was available from TCRdb, and it was assigned here by a germline match of the DNA. Germline CDR1 and CDR2: TSWWSYY and QGS. With V trimmed by 7 bases and J by 3 bases, 13 bases remained unmatched. This CDR3 comprises 16 residues. CDR3 DNA sequence: TGTGCTCTTGCACACTGGGGGTCTCATGACCCCGATAAACTCATCTTT. As protein: CALAHWGSHDPDKLIF.

Worth noting for this clone: This DNA's translation and the protein TCRdb lists, from a much larger clone, do not match at residue 9, likely due to a read error; the protein shown is translated from the DNA. The gene calls are TRAV38-2/DV8 and TRDJ1, with TRDD2 as a possible D gene (6 bases). V shed 1 base and J shed 0 bases, with 28 bases lying between them. The CDR3 loop spans 21 amino acids. Per germline, CDR1 TSESDYY and CDR2 QEAYKQQN. The CDR3 loop reads CAYRSFLMILPYKVYTDKLIF. In nucleotides, the CDR3 is TGTGCTTATAGGAGCTTTCTGATGATCCTTCCATACAAGGTGTACACCGATAAACTCATCTTT.

This clone occurred many times. TCRdb's listed protein matches a much larger clone and diverges from this DNA's translation at residue 11, likely through a read error; the protein shown comes from the DNA. The J gene is TRDJ1, the V gene TRDV1; D not resolved. Germline CDR1 reads TSWWSYY; CDR2 reads QGS. The V end was cut by 1 base, the J end by 3 bases, with 15 bases between. CDR3 length: 16 residues. The CDR3 region has the DNA TGTGCTCTTGGGGAACCGAGATGGACAAACGCCGATAAACTCATCTTT. Translated: CALGEPRWTNADKLIF.